This T cell receptor beta chain stems from a study of graft-versus-host responses after intestinal transplantation. Notes on this clone: The antigen is not known.

Libraries were prepared by immunoSEQ multiplex PCR; TCRdb keeps only in-frame clonotypes and omits some of them. Here the sample spans 80,000 to 95,000 clones, about 88% being singletons. CDR1 and CDR2 from the germline V gene are SGHAT and FQDESV (reference sequence). Germline trimming cut 6 bases from V and 8 bases from J; bases unmatched to any gene: 7. CDR3 size: 15 residues. Sequenced here: unstimulated CD4+ T cells sorted from spleen or lymph node cells, sampled before transplant. The clonotype originates from a human donor who was the organ donor for an intestinal transplant. The genes are TRBV11-1 and TRBJ2-1, with 13 bases that match TRBD2. Here the CDR3 DNA reads TGTGCCAGCAGGCCGACTAGCGGGGGGTGGTATGAGCAGTTCTTC. Amino acid sequence: CASRPTSGGWYEQFF.